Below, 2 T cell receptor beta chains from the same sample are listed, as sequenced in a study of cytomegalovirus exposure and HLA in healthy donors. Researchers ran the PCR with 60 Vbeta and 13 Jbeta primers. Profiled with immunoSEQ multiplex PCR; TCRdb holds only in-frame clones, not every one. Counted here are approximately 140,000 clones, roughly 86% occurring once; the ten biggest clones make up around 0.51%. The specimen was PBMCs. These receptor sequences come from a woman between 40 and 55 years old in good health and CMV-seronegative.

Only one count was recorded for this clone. CDR3 region: CASRRDRVNTIYF. CDR3 sequence (DNA): TGTGCCAGCAGGCGGGACAGGGTGAACACCATATATTTT. The genes are TRBV6-6 and TRBJ1-3; 9 nucleotides match TRBD1. This CDR3 has 13 residues. Germline V CDR1 and CDR2: MNHNY, SVGAGI (reference sequence). The junction had 4 bases not matched to a gene; V was cut back by 6 bases and J by 7 bases.

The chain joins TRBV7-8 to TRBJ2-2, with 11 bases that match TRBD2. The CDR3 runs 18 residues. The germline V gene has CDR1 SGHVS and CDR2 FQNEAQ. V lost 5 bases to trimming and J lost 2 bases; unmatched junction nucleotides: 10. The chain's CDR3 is CASSTRNSGRDNTGELFF. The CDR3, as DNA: TGTGCCAGCAGCACACGTAATAGCGGGAGGGATAACACCGGGGAGCTGTTTTTT.